One and the same sample provided the 10 T cell receptor beta chains below, sequenced in a study of CD8+CD57+ T cells in acquired aplastic anemia (dated 2018 in TCRdb). Flow cytometry had shown CD8+CD57+ cell expansion in the patients selected for sequencing. Sequencing instrument: Illumina HiSeq 2000. TCR beta VDJ combination and CDR3 sequence profiling used genomic DNA as the template. Using fastp at Q25 and MiXCR, TCRdb reprocessed the public reads and kept productive beta chains. Rows are combined by CDR3 protein, so each entry shows the most common genes and DNA. The sample records about 180,000 distinct CDR3 sequences, 63% of which are singletons. The top ten clones comprise about 42% of the sample. Sequencing input: sorted CD4+, CD8+, or CD8+CD57+ T cells (not recorded which) from PBMCs. The receptors shown here come from a human donor with aplastic anemia.

This rearrangement joins TRBV7-6 to TRBJ1-2, with 7 nucleotides matching TRBD1. The V segment lost 5 bases and the J segment 8 bases; nucleotides outside the gene matches: 8. The CDR3 has 13 residues. Germline V gene lookup returns CDR1 SGHVS and CDR2 FNYEAQ. The CDR3 reads CASSALTGVGYTF. The DNA for the CDR3 is TGTGCCAGCAGCGCCCTTACAGGGGTCGGCTACACCTTC.

The chain carries TRBV7-9 and TRBJ2-5, with D uncertain. The V and J ends lost 2 bases and 3 bases respectively, with 19 bases between them. The CDR3 runs 17 residues. The germline CDR1 and CDR2 sequences are SEHNR and FQNEAQ (reference sequence). CDR3 sequence: CASSLSEYSVWEETQYF. The CDR3 DNA reads as TGTGCCAGCAGCTTATCTGAATATTCGGTCTGGGAAGAGACCCAGTACTTC.

In this sample, this clonotype turned up a few times. The chain is built from TRBV7-9 and TRBJ2-1; no clear D. The germline V gene encodes CDR1 SEHNR and CDR2 FQNEAQ (reference sequence). Trimming left V 5 bases short and J 8 bases short, with 19 bases between. The CDR3 has 15 residues. The CDR3 reads CASSHSPTGADEQFF. The CDR3 coding sequence is TGTGCCAGCAGCCACTCCCCCACGGGCGCCGATGAGCAGTTCTTC.

This clonotype has just a few counts. The chain combines TRBV7-3 with TRBJ1-4, with a possible D match to TRBD1 (6 bases). CDR1 SGHTA and CDR2 FQGTGA come from the germline V gene. Trimming took off 3 bases at V and 7 bases at J, with 12 bases between the two ends. CDR3 length: 14 amino acids. The CDR3 region is CASSFTGASEKLFF. CDR3 sequence (DNA): TGTGCCAGCAGCTTCACGGGGGCTAGTGAAAAACTGTTTTTT.

V and J are TRBV15 and TRBJ2-1, with D unclear. The V and J ends lost 0 bases and 8 bases respectively, with 8 bases between them. This CDR3 is built from 13 residues. Germline V gene data show CDR1 as LNHNV and CDR2 as YYDKDF (reference sequence). In DNA, the CDR3 is TGTGCCACCAGCAGAGATCTGGTCTATGAGCAGTTCTTC. Translating it yields CATSRDLVYEQFF.

This clonotype was counted a few times. This rearrangement joins TRBV2 to TRBJ2-5; 7 nucleotides align to TRBD1. J gave up 0 bases and V 4 bases, and 2 bases lay outside the gene matches. CDR3 length: 14 amino acids. Germline V lookup: CDR1 SNHLY, CDR2 FYNNEI. The CDR3 here is CASSGGQYQETQYF. In DNA form, the CDR3 reads TGTGCCAGCAGTGGGGGACAGTACCAAGAGACCCAGTACTTC.

The table lists this clonotype with many counts. This chain joins TRBV5-1 and TRBJ1-2, with TRBD1 matching over 8 bases. The V and J ends lost 6 bases and 4 bases, in that order; junction bases with no gene match: 8. This CDR3 is built from 14 residues. In germline, CDR1 is SGHRS, CDR2 YFSETQ. In DNA form, the CDR3 reads TGCGCCAGCACCTCACAGGGGGGGGGCTATGGCTACACCTTC. Translating it yields CASTSQGGGYGYTF.

This chain links TRBV19 with TRBJ1-6; D uncertain. Between the trimmed V and J ends, which lost 6 bases and 9 bases, there was a span of 21 bases. The CDR3 loop spans 16 amino acids. The V gene's germline CDR1 is LNHDA and CDR2 SQIVND (reference sequence). The CDR3 nucleotides read TGTGCCAGTAGAGAAACCCACCAGGAGGTGACTTCACCCCTCCACTTT. Its protein is CASRETHQEVTSPLHF. The full variable domain, completed using reference TRBV19 and TRBJ1-6, is DGGITQSPKYLFRKEGQNVTLSCEQNLNHDAMYWYRQDPGQGLRLIYYSQIVNDFQKGDIAEGYSVSREKKESFPLTVTSAQKNPTAFYLCASRETHQEVTSPLHFGNGTRLTVT.

The CDR3: CAIRMYELGYTF. CDR3 coding DNA: TGTGCCATTCGGATGTATGAGTTGGGCTACACCTTC. The gene calls are TRBV10-3 and TRBJ1-2; D not certain. CDR3 length: 12 residues. V lost 9 bases, J lost 8 bases, and 16 bases lay in between. The germline V gene encodes CDR1 ENHRY and CDR2 SYGVKD.

The chain employs TRBV3-1 and TRBJ2-3, with 7 bases identical to TRBD2. The CDR3 has 17 residues. V shed 0 bases, J shed 2 bases, and the junction held 8 bases outside the gene matches. Germline V CDR1 and CDR2: LGHDT, YNNKEL (reference sequence). The CDR3 spells CASSQDSGAGYTDTQYF. The CDR3 DNA is TGTGCCAGCAGCCAAGATTCTGGAGCGGGGTACACAGATACGCAGTATTTT.